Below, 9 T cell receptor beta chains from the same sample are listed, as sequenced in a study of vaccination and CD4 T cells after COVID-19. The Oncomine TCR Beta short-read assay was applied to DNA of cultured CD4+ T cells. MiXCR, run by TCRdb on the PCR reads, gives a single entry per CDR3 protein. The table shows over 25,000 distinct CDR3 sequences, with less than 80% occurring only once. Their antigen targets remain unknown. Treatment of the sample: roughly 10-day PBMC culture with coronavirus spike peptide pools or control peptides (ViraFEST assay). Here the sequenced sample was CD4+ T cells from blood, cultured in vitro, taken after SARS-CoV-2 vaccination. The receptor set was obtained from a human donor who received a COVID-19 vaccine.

The DNA of the CDR3 is TGTGCCTGGAGCGTCGGGACTCAACCGACCTACAATGAGCAGTTCTTC. This sequence encodes CAWSVGTQPTYNEQFF. V gene TRBV30 combines with J gene TRBJ2-1; TRBD2 might be the D (6 bases). The V end was cut by 3 bases, the J end by 2 bases, with 17 bases between. The germline V gene has CDR1 GTSNPN and CDR2 SVGIG (reference sequence). The CDR3 totals 16 residues.

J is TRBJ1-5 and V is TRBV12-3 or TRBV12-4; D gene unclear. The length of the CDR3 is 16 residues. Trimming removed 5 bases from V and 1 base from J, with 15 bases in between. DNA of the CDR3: TGTGCCAGCAGTGCCGACACCGACGGGAGCAATCAGCCCCAGCATTTT. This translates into CASSADTDGSNQPQHF.

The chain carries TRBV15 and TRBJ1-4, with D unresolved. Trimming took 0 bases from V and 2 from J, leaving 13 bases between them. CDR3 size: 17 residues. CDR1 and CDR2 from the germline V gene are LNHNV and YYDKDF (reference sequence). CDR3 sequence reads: CATSRDYLGGTNEKLFF. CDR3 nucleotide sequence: TGTGCCACCAGCAGAGATTATTTGGGAGGGACTAATGAAAAACTGTTTTTT.

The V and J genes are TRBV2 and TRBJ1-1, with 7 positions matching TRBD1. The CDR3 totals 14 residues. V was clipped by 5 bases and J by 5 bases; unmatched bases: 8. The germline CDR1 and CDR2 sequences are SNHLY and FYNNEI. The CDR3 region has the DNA TGTGCCAGCAGTTCGACAGGGAGGGGGACTGAAGCTTTCTTT. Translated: CASSSTGRGTEAFF.

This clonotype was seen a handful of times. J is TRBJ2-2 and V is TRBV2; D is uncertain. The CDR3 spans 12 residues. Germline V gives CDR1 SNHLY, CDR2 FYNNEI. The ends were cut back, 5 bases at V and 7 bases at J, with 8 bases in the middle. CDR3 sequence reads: CASSPGGGELFF. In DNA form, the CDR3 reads TGTGCCAGCAGTCCGGGTGGCGGGGAGCTGTTTTTT.

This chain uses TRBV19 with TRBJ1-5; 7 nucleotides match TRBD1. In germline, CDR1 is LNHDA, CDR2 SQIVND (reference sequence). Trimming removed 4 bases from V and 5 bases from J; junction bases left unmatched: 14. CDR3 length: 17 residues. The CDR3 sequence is CASSTAPGAGGDQPQHF. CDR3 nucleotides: TGTGCCAGTAGTACCGCCCCAGGGGCAGGGGGGGATCAGCCCCAGCATTTT.

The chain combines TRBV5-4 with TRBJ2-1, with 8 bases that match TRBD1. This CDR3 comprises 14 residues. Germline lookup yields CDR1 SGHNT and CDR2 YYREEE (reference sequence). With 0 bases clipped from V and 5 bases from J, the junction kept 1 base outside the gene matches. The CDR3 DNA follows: TGTGCCAGCAGCTTGGGGACAGGGCACAATGAGCAGTTCTTC. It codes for CASSLGTGHNEQFF.

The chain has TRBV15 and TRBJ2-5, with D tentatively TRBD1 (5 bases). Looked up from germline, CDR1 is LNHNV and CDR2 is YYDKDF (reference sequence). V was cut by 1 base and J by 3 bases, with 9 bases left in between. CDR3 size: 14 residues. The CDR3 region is CATSRGLTEETQYF. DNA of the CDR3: TGTGCCACCAGCAGAGGGCTGACAGAAGAGACCCAGTACTTC. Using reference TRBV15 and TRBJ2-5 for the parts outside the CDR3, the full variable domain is DAMVIQNPRYQVTQFGKPVTLSCSQTLNHNVMYWYQQKSSQAPKLLFHYYDKDFNNEADTPDNFQSRRPNTSFCFLDIRSPGLGDTAMYLCATSRGLTEETQYFGPGTRLLVL.

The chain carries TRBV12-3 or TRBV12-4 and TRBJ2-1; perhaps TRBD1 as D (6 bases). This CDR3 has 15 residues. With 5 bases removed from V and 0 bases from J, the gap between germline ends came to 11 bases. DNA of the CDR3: TGTGCCAGCAGTAAACAGGGCTTCTCCTACAATGAGCAGTTCTTC. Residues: CASSKQGFSYNEQFF.